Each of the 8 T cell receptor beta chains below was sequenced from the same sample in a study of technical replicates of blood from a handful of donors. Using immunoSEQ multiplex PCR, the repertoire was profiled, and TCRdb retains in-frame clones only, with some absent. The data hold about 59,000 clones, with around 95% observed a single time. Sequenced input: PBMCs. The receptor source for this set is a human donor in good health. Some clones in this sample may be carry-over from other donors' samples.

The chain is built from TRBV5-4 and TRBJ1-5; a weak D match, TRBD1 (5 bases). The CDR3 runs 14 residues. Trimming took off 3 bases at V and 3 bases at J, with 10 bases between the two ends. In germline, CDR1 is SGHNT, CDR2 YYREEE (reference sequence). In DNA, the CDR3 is TGTGCCAGCAGCTCGGAGGGGCCCAATCAGCCCCAGCATTTT. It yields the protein CASSSEGPNQPQHF.

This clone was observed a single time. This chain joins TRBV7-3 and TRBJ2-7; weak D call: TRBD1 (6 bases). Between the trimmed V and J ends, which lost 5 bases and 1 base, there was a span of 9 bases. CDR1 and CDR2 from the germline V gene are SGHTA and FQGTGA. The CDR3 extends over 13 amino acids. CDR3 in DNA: TGTGCCAGCAGCCCGACAGGTTCCTACGAGCAGTACTTC. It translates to CASSPTGSYEQYF. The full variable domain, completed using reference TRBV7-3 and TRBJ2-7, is GAGVSQTPSNKVTEKGKYVELRCDPISGHTALYWYRQSLGQGPEFLIYFQGTGAADDSGLPNDRFFAVRPEGSVSTLKIQRTERGDSAVYLCASSPTGSYEQYFGPGTRLTVT.

CDR3 in amino acids: CASSQEDSFGTQYF. The CDR3 nucleotides are TGTGCCAGCAGCCAGGAAGACAGTTTTGGGACCCAGTACTTC. This sequence joins TRBV4-2 and TRBJ2-5, with D possibly TRBD1 on 5 matching bases. Germline assignment: CDR1 LGHNA and CDR2 YNFKEQ. Trimming removed 3 bases at V and 7 bases at J, with 15 bases between. The CDR3 has 14 amino acids.

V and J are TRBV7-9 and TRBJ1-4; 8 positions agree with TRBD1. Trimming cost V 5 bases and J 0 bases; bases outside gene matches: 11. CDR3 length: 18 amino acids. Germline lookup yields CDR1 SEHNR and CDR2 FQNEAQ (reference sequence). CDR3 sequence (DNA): TGTGCCAGCAGCCCGCACCAGACGACAGGGGCAACTAATGAAAAACTGTTTTTT. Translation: CASSPHQTTGATNEKLFF.

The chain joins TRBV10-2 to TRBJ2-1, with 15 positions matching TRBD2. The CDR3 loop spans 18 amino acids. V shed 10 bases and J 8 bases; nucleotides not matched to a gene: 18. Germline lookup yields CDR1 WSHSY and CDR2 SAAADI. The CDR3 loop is CATKQGLAGGRLIYEQFF. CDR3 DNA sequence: TGCGCCACCAAGCAGGGACTAGCGGGGGGAAGGTTAATTTATGAGCAGTTCTTC.

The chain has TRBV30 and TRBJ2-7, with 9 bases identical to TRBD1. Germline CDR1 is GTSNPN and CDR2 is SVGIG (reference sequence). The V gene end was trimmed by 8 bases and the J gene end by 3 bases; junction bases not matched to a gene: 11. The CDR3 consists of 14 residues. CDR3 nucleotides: TGTGCCGGGGAGATCACAGGGGGCGGCTACGAGCAGTACTTC. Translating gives CAGEITGGGYEQYF.

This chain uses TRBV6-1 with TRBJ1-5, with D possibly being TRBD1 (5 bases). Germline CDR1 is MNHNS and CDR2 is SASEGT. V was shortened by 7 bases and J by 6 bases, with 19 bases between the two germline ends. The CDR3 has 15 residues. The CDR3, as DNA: TGTGCCAGCACTCTCCGGGGGACCCAGGTTCAGCCCCAGCATTTT. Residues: CASTLRGTQVQPQHF.

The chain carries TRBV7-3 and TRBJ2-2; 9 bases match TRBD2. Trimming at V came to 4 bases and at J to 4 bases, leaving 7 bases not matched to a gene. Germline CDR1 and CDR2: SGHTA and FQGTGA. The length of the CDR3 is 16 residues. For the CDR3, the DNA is TGTGCCAGCAGCTCATCATCTAGCGGGGTCACCGGGGAGCTGTTTTTT. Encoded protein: CASSSSSSGVTGELFF.